Listed below are T cell receptor beta chains from one sample, sequenced in a study of PD-L1 blockade in urothelial cancer. TCRdb's table, derived via immunoSEQ multiplex PCR, lists solely in-frame clones and lacks some. The sample carries over 100,000 clones, more than 85% recorded once. Sequences were derived from PBMCs, sampled around atezolizumab (anti-PD-L1) treatment. These receptors came from a man aged 55 to 70 with urothelial cancer. Both conserved end residues are part of each CDR3. A D gene is named only where the DNA matches it firmly. Clone size is shown for a subset of rows, as once, few, many or a class of expanded clone.

D	size	J	V	CDR3	DNA
TRBD1	NA	TRBJ2-3	TRBV9	CASSPGTGTDTQYF	TGTGCCAGCAGCCCCGGGACAGGGACAGATACGCAGTATTTT
NA	NA	TRBJ2-7	TRBV19	CASSNLHHAARYEQYF	TGTGCCAGTAGCAACCTCCACCACGCGGCGCGCTACGAGCAGTACTTC
TRBD1	NA	TRBJ1-5	TRBV9	CASSPGQGNQPQHF	TGTGCCAGCAGCCCAGGACAGGGCAATCAGCCCCAGCATTTT
TRBD1	NA	TRBJ2-5	TRBV7-9	CASSSRGRWETQYF	TGTGCCAGCAGCTCCAGGGGGCGTTGGGAGACCCAGTACTTC
TRBD1	NA	TRBJ1-4	TRBV6-6	CASSYAAGGEKLFF	TGTGCCAGCAGTTACGCGGCAGGGGGGGAAAAACTGTTTTTT
NA	NA	TRBJ2-7	TRBV28	CASSLGDIIEQYF	TGTGCCAGCAGTTTGGGGGACATCATCGAGCAGTACTTC
TRBD1	NA	TRBJ1-1	TRBV7-2	CASSTPRQGLTEAFF	TGTGCCAGCAGCACACCTAGACAGGGGTTAACTGAAGCTTTCTTT
NA	NA	TRBJ2-2	TRBV5-6	CASSWLALTGELFF	TGTGCCAGCAGCTGGCTAGCGCTCACCGGGGAGCTGTTTTTT
NA	NA	TRBJ2-1	TRBV28	CASRTPGLERFF	TGTGCCAGCAGGACCCCGGGACTGGAGAGGTTCTTC
TRBD1	NA	TRBJ2-7	TRBV27	CASSSPGQGAYEQYF	TGTGCCAGCAGTTCACCGGGACAGGGGGCGTACGAGCAGTACTTC
TRBD1	once	TRBJ1-1	TRBV5-4	CASSLTGTAEAFF	TGTGCCAGCAGCCTGACAGGGACTGCTGAAGCTTTCTTT
TRBD2	NA	TRBJ2-2	TRBV29-1	CSVGLGGTGELFF	TGCAGCGTTGGTCTGGGAGGGACCGGGGAGCTGTTTTTT
NA	NA	TRBJ2-1	TRBV4-1	CASSQPSEGQFF	TGCGCCAGCAGCCAACCTTCGGAGGGGCAGTTCTTC
TRBD1	NA	TRBJ1-1	TRBV28	CASRIGQAMNTEAFF	TGTGCCAGCAGGATAGGACAGGCGATGAACACTGAAGCTTTCTTT
NA	few	TRBJ2-7	TRBV6-6	CASRNSQGSSYEQYF	TGTGCCAGCAGAAACTCCCAGGGAAGCTCCTACGAGCAGTACTTC